This T cell receptor (beta chain) originates from a study of regulatory T cells in long-lasting Graves disease. The CDR3 has 16 residues. Looked up from germline, CDR1 is LGHDT and CDR2 is YNNKEL (reference sequence). V was pared by 3 bases and J by 3 bases, with 9 bases of the junction left unmatched. Specified time point: newly diagnosed GD, antithyroid drugs for less than 3 months. TCR sequences were obtained from RNA taken from PBMCs. Building the TCR beta libraries relied on iRepertoire HTBI primers, and CDR3 regions underwent Arm-PCR. TCRdb re-called the multiplex PCR reads with MiXCR, one entry per CDR3 protein. The data hold under 400,000 distinct CDR3 sequences, with roughly 17% observed a single time. This sample also appeared in a second study, on T cells in Graves' hyperthyroidism and ophthalmopathy. That paper notes: During a first-round RT-PCR of the TCR CDR3, the HTBI primer set was used.

V and J are TRBV3-1 and TRBJ2-7; 9 bases fit TRBD1. This sequence was found in a man aged 40-49 years with Graves disease. The source material was peripheral blood mononuclear cells (PBMCs), sampled at new diagnosis, from a patient treated with antithyroid drugs. CDR3 region: CASSHSTRDRDYEQYF. The CDR3 DNA reads as TGTGCCAGCAGCCATTCAACCCGGGACAGGGACTACGAGCAGTACTTC.